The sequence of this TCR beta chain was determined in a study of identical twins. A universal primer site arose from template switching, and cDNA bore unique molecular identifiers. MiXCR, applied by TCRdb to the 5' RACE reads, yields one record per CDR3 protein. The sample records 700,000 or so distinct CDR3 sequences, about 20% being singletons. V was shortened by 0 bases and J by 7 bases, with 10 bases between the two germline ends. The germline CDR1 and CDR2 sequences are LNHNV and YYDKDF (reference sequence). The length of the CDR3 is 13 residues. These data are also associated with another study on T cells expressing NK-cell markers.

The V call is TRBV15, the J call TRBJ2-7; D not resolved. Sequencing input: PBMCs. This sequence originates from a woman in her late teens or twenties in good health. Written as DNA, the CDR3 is TGTGCCACCAGCAGAGATAGGGCTAGTGAGCAGTACTTC. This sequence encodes CATSRDRASEQYF. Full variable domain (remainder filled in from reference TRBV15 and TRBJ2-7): DAMVIQNPRYQVTQFGKPVTLSCSQTLNHNVMYWYQQKSSQAPKLLFHYYDKDFNNEADTPDNFQSRRPNTSFCFLDIRSPGLGDTAMYLCATSRDRASEQYFGPGTRLTVT.